The clone carrying this T cell receptor beta chain was observed a handful of times. TCRdb independently ran MiXCR on the PCR reads; one entry per CDR3 protein. There are roughly 10,000 distinct CDR3 sequences in the sample; 27% occur only once, and about a tenth lies in the top ten. The data originate from a study of immune characterization of retroperitoneal liposarcoma. CDR3 length: 13 residues. Germline CDR1 reads MNHNS; CDR2 reads SASEGT. V lost 7 bases to trimming and J lost 10 bases, with 17 bases between them. The sequenced material came from tumor tissue. The source is a female donor with retroperitoneal liposarcoma. V gene TRBV6-1 combines with J gene TRBJ2-1; D is ambiguous. CDR3 in amino acids: CASNWAAGREQFF. The CDR3 region has the DNA TGTGCCAGCAATTGGGCGGCCGGGCGCGAGCAGTTCTTC.